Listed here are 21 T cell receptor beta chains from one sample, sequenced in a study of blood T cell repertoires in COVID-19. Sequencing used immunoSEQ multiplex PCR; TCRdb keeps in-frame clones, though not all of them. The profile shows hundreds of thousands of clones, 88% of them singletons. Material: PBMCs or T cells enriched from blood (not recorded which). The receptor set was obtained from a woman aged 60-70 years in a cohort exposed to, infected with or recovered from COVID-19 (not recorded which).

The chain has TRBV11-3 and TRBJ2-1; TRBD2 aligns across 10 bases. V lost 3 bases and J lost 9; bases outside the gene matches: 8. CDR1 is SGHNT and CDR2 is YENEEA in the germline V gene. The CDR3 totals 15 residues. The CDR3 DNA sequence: TGTGCCAGCAGCTTGAGGGGACTAGCGTATGTTGAGCAGTTCTTC. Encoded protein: CASSLRGLAYVEQFF.

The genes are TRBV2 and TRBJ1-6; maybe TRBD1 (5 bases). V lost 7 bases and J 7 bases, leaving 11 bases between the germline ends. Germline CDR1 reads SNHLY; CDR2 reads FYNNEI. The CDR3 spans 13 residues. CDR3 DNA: TGTGCCAGCACAGGGTTCGGCAATTCACCCCTCCACTTT. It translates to CASTGFGNSPLHF.

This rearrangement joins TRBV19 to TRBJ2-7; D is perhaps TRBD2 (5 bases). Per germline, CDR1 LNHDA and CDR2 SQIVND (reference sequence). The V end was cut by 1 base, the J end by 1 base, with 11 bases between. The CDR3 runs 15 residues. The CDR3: CASSIAQRGSYEQYF. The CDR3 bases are TGTGCCAGTAGTATAGCCCAACGGGGTTCCTACGAGCAGTACTTC.

CDR3 nucleotides: TGTGCCAGTAGTTCCGTTGGGGACATCCGTGAAGCTTTCTTT. Protein: CASSSVGDIREAFF. The J gene is TRBJ1-1, the V gene TRBV19; D is possibly TRBD1 (6 bases). V lost 5 bases, J lost 7 bases, and 17 bases lay in between. The CDR3 is 14 residues long. Germline values: CDR1 LNHDA, CDR2 SQIVND (reference sequence).

The CDR3 DNA reads TGTGCCATCAGTGAAAGGGCAGGGGTCACCTATGGCTACACCTTC. Amino acid sequence: CAISERAGVTYGYTF. The rearrangement links TRBV10-3 to TRBJ1-2; possible D gene TRBD1, 6 bases. The germline gives CDR1 ENHRY, CDR2 SYGVKD. V lost 3 bases to trimming and J lost 4 bases, with 15 bases between them. The CDR3 runs 15 residues.

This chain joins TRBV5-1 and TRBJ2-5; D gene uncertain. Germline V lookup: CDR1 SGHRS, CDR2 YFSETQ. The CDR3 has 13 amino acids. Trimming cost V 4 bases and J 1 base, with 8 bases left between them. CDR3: CASSMTLQETQYF. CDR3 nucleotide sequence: TGCGCCAGCAGCATGACACTCCAAGAGACCCAGTACTTC.

The CDR3: CASTASGTSNEQFF. CDR3 DNA sequence: TGTGCCAGCACCGCAAGCGGGACTAGCAATGAGCAGTTCTTC. V and J are TRBV25-1 and TRBJ2-1, with 8 positions matching TRBD2. This CDR3 region has 14 residues. The V gene end was trimmed by 7 bases and the J gene end by 6 bases; junction bases not matched to a gene: 8. Germline loops: CDR1 MGHDK, CDR2 SYGVNS.

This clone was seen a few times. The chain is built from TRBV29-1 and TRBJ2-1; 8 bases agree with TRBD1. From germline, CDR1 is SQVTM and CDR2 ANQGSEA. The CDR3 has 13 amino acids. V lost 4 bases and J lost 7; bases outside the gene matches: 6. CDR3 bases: TGCAGCGTTGGCAGGACAGGGAATAATGAGCAGTTCTTC. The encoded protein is CSVGRTGNNEQFF.

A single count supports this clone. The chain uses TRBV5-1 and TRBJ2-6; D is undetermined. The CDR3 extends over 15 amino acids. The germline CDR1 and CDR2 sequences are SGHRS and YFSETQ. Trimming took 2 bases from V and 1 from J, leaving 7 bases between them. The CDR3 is CASSFGGSGANVLTF. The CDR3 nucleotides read TGCGCCAGCAGCTTCGGCGGTTCTGGGGCCAACGTCCTGACTTTC.

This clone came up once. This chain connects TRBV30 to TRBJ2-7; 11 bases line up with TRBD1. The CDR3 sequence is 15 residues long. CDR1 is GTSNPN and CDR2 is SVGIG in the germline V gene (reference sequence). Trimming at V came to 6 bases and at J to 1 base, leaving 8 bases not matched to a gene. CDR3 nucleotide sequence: TGTGCCTGTATAGGACAGGGGGCCCTTTCCTACGAGCAGTACTTC. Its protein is CACIGQGALSYEQYF.

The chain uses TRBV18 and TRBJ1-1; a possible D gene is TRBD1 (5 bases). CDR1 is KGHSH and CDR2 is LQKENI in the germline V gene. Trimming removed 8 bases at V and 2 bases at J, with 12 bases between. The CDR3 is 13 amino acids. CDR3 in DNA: TGTGCCAGCGGTGCGGACAAAAACACTGAAGCTTTCTTT. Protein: CASGADKNTEAFF.

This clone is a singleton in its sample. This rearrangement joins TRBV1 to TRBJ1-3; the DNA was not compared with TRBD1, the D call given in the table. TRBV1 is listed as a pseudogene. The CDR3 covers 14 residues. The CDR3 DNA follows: TGCACCAGCAGCCAGTCACAGGCAGGAAACACCATATATTTT. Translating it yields CTSSQSQAGNTIYF.

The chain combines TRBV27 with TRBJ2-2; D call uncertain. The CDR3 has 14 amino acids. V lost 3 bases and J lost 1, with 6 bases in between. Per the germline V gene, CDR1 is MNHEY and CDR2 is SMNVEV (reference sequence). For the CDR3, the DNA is TGTGCCAGCAGTTTGTTTAAGAACACCGGGGAGCTGTTTTTT. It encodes CASSLFKNTGELFF.

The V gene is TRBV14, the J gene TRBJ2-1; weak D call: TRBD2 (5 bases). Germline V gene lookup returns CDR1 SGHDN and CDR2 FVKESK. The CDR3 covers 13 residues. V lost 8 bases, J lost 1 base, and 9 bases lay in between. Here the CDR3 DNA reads TGTGCCAGCGGGAGCCGTTCCTACAATGAGCAGTTCTTC. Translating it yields CASGSRSYNEQFF.

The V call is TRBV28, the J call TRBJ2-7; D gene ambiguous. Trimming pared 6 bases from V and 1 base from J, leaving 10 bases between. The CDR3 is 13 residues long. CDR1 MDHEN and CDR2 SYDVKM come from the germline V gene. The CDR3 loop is CASSQQWSYEQYF. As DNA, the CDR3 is TGTGCCAGCAGCCAACAGTGGTCCTACGAGCAGTACTTC.

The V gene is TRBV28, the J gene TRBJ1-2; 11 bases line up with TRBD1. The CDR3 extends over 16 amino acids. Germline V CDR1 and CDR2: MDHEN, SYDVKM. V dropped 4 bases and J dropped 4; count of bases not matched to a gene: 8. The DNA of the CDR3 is TGTGCCAGCAGTTCCCATGGGACAGGGGGGATCTATGGCTACACCTTC. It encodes CASSSHGTGGIYGYTF.

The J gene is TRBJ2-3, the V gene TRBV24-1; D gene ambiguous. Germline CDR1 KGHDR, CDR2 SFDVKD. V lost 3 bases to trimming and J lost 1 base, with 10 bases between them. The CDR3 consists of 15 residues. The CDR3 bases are TGTGCCACCAGTGATCCCAGACACCGCACAGATACGCAGTATTTT. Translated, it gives CATSDPRHRTDTQYF.

The DNA for the CDR3 is TGTGCCAGCAGCAGGGGCCTAATGAACACCGGGGAGCTGTTTTTT. Amino acids: CASSRGLMNTGELFF. The chain has TRBV3-1 (or the pseudogene TRBV3-2) and TRBJ2-2, with D possibly being TRBD1 (5 bases). The V gene lost 5 bases and the J gene lost 1 base, with 11 bases spanning the gap. The length of the CDR3 is 15 residues. CDR1 is LGHDT and CDR2 is YNNKEL in the germline V gene (reference sequence).

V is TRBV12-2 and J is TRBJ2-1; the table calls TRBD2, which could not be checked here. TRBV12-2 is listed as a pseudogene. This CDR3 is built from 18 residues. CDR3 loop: CASRLQPSSTARIEEQFF. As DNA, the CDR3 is TGTGCAAGTCGCTTACAGCCCTCGTCGACGGCGAGGATTGAAGAGCAGTTCTTC.

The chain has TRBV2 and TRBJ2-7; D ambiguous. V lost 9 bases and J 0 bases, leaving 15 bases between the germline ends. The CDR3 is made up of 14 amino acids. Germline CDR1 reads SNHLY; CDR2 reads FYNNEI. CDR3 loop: CASHMSPSSYEQYF. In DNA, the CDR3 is TGTGCCAGTCATATGAGTCCTAGCTCCTACGAGCAGTACTTC. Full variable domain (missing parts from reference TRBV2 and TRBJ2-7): EPEVTQTPSHQVTQMGQEVILRCVPISNHLYFYWYRQILGQKVEFLVSFYNNEISEKSEIFDDQFSVERPDGSNFTLKIRSTKLEDSAMYFCASHMSPSSYEQYFGPGTRLTVT.

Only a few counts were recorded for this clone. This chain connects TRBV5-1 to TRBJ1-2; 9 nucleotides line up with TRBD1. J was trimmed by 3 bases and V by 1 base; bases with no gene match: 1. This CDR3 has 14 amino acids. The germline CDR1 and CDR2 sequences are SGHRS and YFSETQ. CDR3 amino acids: CASSLTGGYYGYTF. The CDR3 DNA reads TGCGCCAGCAGCTTGACAGGGGGCTACTATGGCTACACCTTC.